This T cell receptor beta chain stems from a study of cytomegalovirus exposure and HLA in healthy donors. Study background: An earlier analysis identified under 130 million unique TCR beta sequences in 150 million to 200 million T cells.

The CDR3 runs to 17 residues. CDR1 is PRHDT, CDR2 FYEKMQ, per germline (reference sequence). The junction had 17 bases not matched to a gene; V was cut back by 5 bases and J by 5 bases. PCR was performed using 60 Vbeta and 13 Jbeta primers. Measured with immunoSEQ multiplex PCR; TCRdb has only the in-frame clones, and not every one. The sample shows about 210,000 clones, about 80% of them seen only once. The receptor was isolated from a male donor in good health and CMV-seronegative. The J gene is TRBJ1-2, the V gene TRBV13; 7 bases agree with TRBD1. The sequenced material came from PBMCs. The CDR3 region is CASSADRQEGAYYGYTF. The CDR3 DNA reads TGTGCCAGCAGCGCGGACAGACAGGAGGGGGCATATTATGGCTACACCTTC.